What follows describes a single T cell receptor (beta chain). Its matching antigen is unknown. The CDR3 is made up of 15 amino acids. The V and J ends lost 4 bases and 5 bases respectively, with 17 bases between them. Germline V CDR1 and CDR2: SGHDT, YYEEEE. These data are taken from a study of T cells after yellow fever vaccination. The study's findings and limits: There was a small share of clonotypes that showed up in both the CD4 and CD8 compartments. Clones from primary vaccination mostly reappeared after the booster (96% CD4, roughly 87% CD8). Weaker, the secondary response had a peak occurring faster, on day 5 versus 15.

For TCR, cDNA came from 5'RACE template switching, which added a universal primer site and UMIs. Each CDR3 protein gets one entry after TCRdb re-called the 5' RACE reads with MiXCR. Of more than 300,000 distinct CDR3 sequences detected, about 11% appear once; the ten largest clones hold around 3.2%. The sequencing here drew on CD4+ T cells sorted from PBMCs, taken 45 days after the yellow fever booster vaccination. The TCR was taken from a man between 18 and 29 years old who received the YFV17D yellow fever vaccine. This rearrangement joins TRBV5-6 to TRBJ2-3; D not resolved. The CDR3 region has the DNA TGTGCCAGCAGCCAAAAAGGGTGGTTCGAAGATACGCAGTATTTT. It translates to CASSQKGWFEDTQYF.